The 6 T cell receptor beta chains presented below share a single source sample, sequenced in a study of shared clonotypes between healthy human individuals. The repertoire was sequenced with immunoSEQ multiplex PCR; TCRdb's copy has only in-frame clones and lacks some. The table shows some 2,100,000 clones, with 90% to 97% occurring only once. Sample: naive CD4+ T cells sorted from blood. Subset meaning: CD45RA+ positively selected. These receptors were collected from a man in his late teens or twenties in good health.

The rearrangement joins TRBV6-1 to TRBJ2-5; D is possibly TRBD1 (5 bases). This CDR3 is 11 amino acids long. Per germline, CDR1 MNHNS and CDR2 SASEGT. V was cut by 6 bases and J by 5 bases, with 7 bases left in between. In DNA form, the CDR3 reads TGTGCCAGCAGGAAGGGGGAGACCCAGTACTTC. Protein sequence: CASRKGETQYF.

This rearrangement joins TRBV13 to TRBJ2-3, with TRBD1 as a possible D gene (5 bases). In germline, CDR1 is PRHDT, CDR2 FYEKMQ (reference sequence). The ends were cut back, 5 bases at V and 4 bases at J, with 19 bases in the middle. This CDR3 has 16 residues. CDR3 nucleotides: TGTGCCAGCAGCACGCGCCCTTTTGGGGCCCCAGATACGCAGTATTTT. It translates to CASSTRPFGAPDTQYF.

This chain links TRBV27 with TRBJ1-5, with 8 bases identical to TRBD1. There are 13 residues in the CDR3. Germline CDR1 MNHEY, CDR2 SMNVEV (reference sequence). Trimming at V came to 3 bases and at J to 7 bases, leaving 2 bases not matched to a gene. CDR3 sequence reads: CASSLDRVQPQHF. In DNA form, the CDR3 reads TGTGCCAGCAGTTTGGACAGGGTACAGCCCCAGCATTTT.

Details on this clone: Other nucleotide sequences from this sample produce the same CDR3. The V gene is TRBV6-1, the J gene TRBJ1-5; 9 bases line up with TRBD1. The CDR3 runs to 13 residues. Germline V gene data show CDR1 as MNHNS and CDR2 as SASEGT. Trimming took 6 bases from V and 4 from J; bases not matched to a gene: 1. The CDR3 here is CASRGQGNQPQHF. The CDR3 coding sequence is TGTGCCAGCAGGGGACAGGGTAATCAGCCCCAGCATTTT.

The rearrangement joins TRBV6-6 to TRBJ2-2; TRBD1 is a possible D gene (6 bases). Germline values: CDR1 MNHNY, CDR2 SVGAGI (reference sequence). The V end lost 6 bases, the J end lost 0 bases, and 11 bases lay between the germline ends. CDR3 size: 15 residues. In DNA, the CDR3 is TGTGCCAGCAGAAAAGACAGGCCGAACACCGGGGAGCTGTTTTTT. Translating it yields CASRKDRPNTGELFF.

This chain connects TRBV27 to TRBJ1-2; 8 nucleotides agree with TRBD1. J lost 4 bases, V lost 5 bases, and 9 bases had no gene match. Germline V lookup: CDR1 MNHEY, CDR2 SMNVEV (reference sequence). The length of the CDR3 is 15 residues. CDR3 sequence: CASSPVDRASYGYTF. The CDR3 nucleotides are TGTGCCAGCAGTCCGGTGGACAGGGCGAGCTATGGCTACACCTTC.